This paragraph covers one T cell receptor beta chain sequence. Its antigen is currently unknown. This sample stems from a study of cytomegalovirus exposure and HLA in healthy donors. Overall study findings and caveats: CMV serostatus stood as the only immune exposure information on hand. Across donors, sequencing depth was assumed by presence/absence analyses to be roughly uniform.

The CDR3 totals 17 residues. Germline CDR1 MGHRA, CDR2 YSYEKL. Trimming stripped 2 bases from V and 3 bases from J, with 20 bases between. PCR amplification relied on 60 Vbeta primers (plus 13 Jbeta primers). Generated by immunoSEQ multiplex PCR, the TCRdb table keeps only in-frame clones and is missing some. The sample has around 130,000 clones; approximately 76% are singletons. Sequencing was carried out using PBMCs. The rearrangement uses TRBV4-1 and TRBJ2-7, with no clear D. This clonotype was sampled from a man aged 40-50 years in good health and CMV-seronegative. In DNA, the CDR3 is TGCGCCAGCAGCCAAACGTCGCTCCACAACGTAAACTACGAGCAGTACTTC. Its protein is CASSQTSLHNVNYEQYF.